Reported below is one T cell receptor (beta chain). What it binds is not known. These data originate in a study of vaccination effects on CD4 cells after COVID-19. ViraFEST expansion of antigen-specific CD4+ T cells with viral peptide pools preceded sequencing. When around nine days of culture had elapsed, CD4+ T cells were isolated. Nucleocapsid antibodies were negative in the vaccine recipients, who had never had SARS-CoV-2 infection. Measured with immunoSEQ multiplex PCR; TCRdb has only the in-frame clones, and not every one. This table holds about 73,000 clones, roughly 79% found once. This CDR3 is built from 14 residues. The V end lost 0 bases, the J end lost 3 bases, and 8 bases lay between the germline ends. The V gene's germline CDR1 is MNHNY and CDR2 SVGAGI (reference sequence).

The chain uses TRBV6-6 and TRBJ1-2; no firm D call. The clonotype comes from a human donor who received a COVID-19 vaccine. The material sequenced was CD4+ T cells from PBMCs cultured with HCoV-NL63 spike peptides, taken before COVID-19 vaccination. CDR3 in amino acids: CASSYSTIDYGYTF. The CDR3 DNA follows: TGTGCCAGCAGTTACTCGACGATCGACTATGGCTACACCTTC.